Following are 22 T cell receptor beta chains from one sample sequenced in a study of OX40 agonist ivuxolimab in advanced cancers. The method was immunoSEQ multiplex PCR; TCRdb's version includes in-frame clones alone and lacks a portion of them. The table includes roughly 90,000 clones, 91% detected once. The sample here was CD4+ or CD8+ T cells sorted from blood, taken in a trial of the OX40 agonist ivuxolimab. The receptors come from an adult with an advanced solid tumor such as melanoma, head and neck, liver or kidney cancer.

The genes are TRBV9 and TRBJ2-7; D unresolved. V lost 0 bases and J lost 2, with 6 bases in between. CDR1 SGDLS and CDR2 YYNGEE come from the germline V gene. The CDR3 has 13 residues. For the CDR3, the DNA is TGTGCCAGCAGCGTAGGTGACACCTACGAGCAGTACTTC. Translating it yields CASSVGDTYEQYF.

The chain is built from TRBV19 and TRBJ1-1; D gene unclear. Germline V CDR1 and CDR2: LNHDA, SQIVND (reference sequence). Trimming shortened V by 10 bases and J by 2 bases, and 20 bases separated the two germline ends. The CDR3 loop spans 15 amino acids. The CDR3 region has the DNA TGTGCCACCATCCCACAGAGGCGGATTAACACTGAAGCTTTCTTT. It is translated as CATIPQRRINTEAFF.

The V and J genes are TRBV11-2 and TRBJ2-1, with 8 positions matching TRBD2. The CDR3 runs to 15 residues. Germline trimming cut 2 bases from V and 4 bases from J; bases unmatched to any gene: 4. CDR1 and CDR2 (germline): SGHAT, FQNNGV. The CDR3 reads CASSLSGREYNEQFF. The CDR3 coding sequence is TGTGCCAGCAGCTTAAGCGGGAGAGAATACAATGAGCAGTTCTTC.

This clone was counted only a few times. The chain is built from TRBV11-2 and TRBJ1-1; D is ambiguous. V was shortened by 3 bases and J by 1 base, with 0 bases between the two germline ends. CDR1 and CDR2 (germline): SGHAT, FQNNGV. This CDR3 has 11 residues. The CDR3 bases are TGTGCCAGCAGCTTGAACACTGAAGCTTTCTTT. It specifies CASSLNTEAFF.

This clone was observed once. In the same sample, other DNA sequences code for this CDR3. This sequence joins TRBV19 and TRBJ2-7; no definite D call. Germline V gene lookup returns CDR1 LNHDA and CDR2 SQIVND (reference sequence). This CDR3 spans 13 amino acids. V gave up 1 base and J gave up 1 base, with 5 bases separating them. CDR3 DNA sequence: TGTGCCAGTAGTATAGGGGCGTCCTACGAGCAGTACTTC. This encodes CASSIGASYEQYF.

The CDR3 is CASSLAFRAYEQYF. DNA of the CDR3: TGTGCCAGCAGCCTAGCGTTCAGGGCCTACGAGCAGTACTTC. V usage is TRBV6-1 and J usage is TRBJ2-7; possible D gene TRBD2, 6 bases. The CDR3 is made up of 14 amino acids. The V gene's germline CDR1 is MNHNS and CDR2 SASEGT. V lost 6 bases and J 2 bases, leaving 14 bases between the germline ends.

The chain is built from TRBV14 and TRBJ2-3; D not certain. Germline V gives CDR1 SGHDN, CDR2 FVKESK. The germline V and J ends were trimmed by 2 bases and 1 base, with 4 bases remaining between them. This CDR3 has 13 amino acids. Here the CDR3 reads CASSQRGTDTQYF. The CDR3 bases are TGTGCCAGCAGCCAACGCGGCACAGATACGCAGTATTTT.

V and J are TRBV30 and TRBJ2-1, with TRBD2 identical over 13 bases. Germline lookup yields CDR1 GTSNPN and CDR2 SVGIG (reference sequence). The ends lost 5 bases at V and 4 bases at J; junction bases unmatched: 14. CDR3 size: 18 residues. This CDR3 is CAWAGLAGLFLGYNEQFF. The CDR3 nucleotides read TGTGCCTGGGCGGGACTAGCGGGACTTTTTCTGGGATACAATGAGCAGTTCTTC.

The chain couples TRBV6-6 to TRBJ2-2; D unclear. The germline CDR1 and CDR2 sequences are MNHNY and SVGAGI (reference sequence). CDR3 length equals 13 residues. V shed 5 bases and J shed 6 bases, with 10 bases lying between them. The CDR3 sequence: CASSPQSAGELFF. CDR3 DNA sequence: TGTGCCAGCAGTCCCCAGTCTGCCGGGGAGCTGTTTTTT.

Points on this clone: The junction does not match germline at one end; this may be a read error. The DNA for the CDR3 is TGTGCTAGCAGCCCTGGGACTAGCGGCTACAATGAGCAGTTCTTC. This translates into CASSPGTSGYNEQFF. This rearrangement joins TRBV7-7 to TRBJ2-1; 11 nucleotides agree with TRBD2. CDR3 length: 15 residues. Germline V gives CDR1 SSHAT, CDR2 FNYEAQ (reference sequence).

The J gene is TRBJ1-5, the V gene TRBV30; tentatively, D is TRBD1 (5 bases). V was shortened by 0 bases and J by 4 bases, with 16 bases between the two germline ends. The CDR3 length is 16 residues. Germline V gene data show CDR1 as GTSNPN and CDR2 as SVGIG (reference sequence). For the CDR3, the DNA is TGTGCCTGGAGTGTACCGACAGATAGTAGGAATCAGCCCCAGCATTTT. Translated, it gives CAWSVPTDSRNQPQHF.

The rearrangement links TRBV18 to TRBJ2-1; tentative D call: TRBD2 (5 bases). V was clipped by 0 bases and J by 8 bases, with 5 bases between them. This CDR3 has 12 amino acids. The germline gives CDR1 KGHSH, CDR2 LQKENI. CDR3: CASSPPGDEQFF. CDR3 sequence (DNA): TGTGCCAGCTCACCACCCGGGGATGAGCAGTTCTTC.

V is TRBV2 and J is TRBJ1-2, with TRBD1 as a possible D gene (5 bases). The CDR3 contains 11 residues. Per the germline V gene, CDR1 is SNHLY and CDR2 is FYNNEI. The CDR3 region is CGLQGNYGYTF. For the CDR3, the DNA is TGTGGGCTGCAGGGAAACTATGGCTACACCTTC.

This clone occurred once. This sequence joins TRBV9 and TRBJ1-2; D uncertain. V shed 0 bases and J shed 0 bases, with 9 bases lying between them. This CDR3 is built from 15 residues. Germline CDR1 reads SGDLS; CDR2 reads YYNGEE. The CDR3 DNA follows: TGTGCCAGCAGCGTAGGAGGTGTAACTAACTATGGCTACACCTTC. It codes for CASSVGGVTNYGYTF.

The chain has TRBV7-2 and TRBJ2-5; 8 nucleotides align to TRBD2. Germline V gene sequence: CDR1 SGHTA, CDR2 FQGNSA. V gave up 3 bases and J gave up 1 base; unmatched junction bases: 4. The CDR3 extends over 15 amino acids. The CDR3 DNA sequence: TGTGCCAGCAGCTTTAGACTAGCGCTCCAAGAGACCCAGTACTTC. Protein product: CASSFRLALQETQYF.

The rearrangement joins TRBV7-3 to TRBJ2-7, with 10 bases identical to TRBD1. Trimming cost V 3 bases and J 2 bases; bases outside gene matches: 1. The CDR3 has 14 residues. Germline CDR1 and CDR2: SGHTA and FQGTGA. This CDR3 reads CASSLGQGTYEQYF. CDR3 nucleotides: TGTGCCAGCAGCTTGGGACAGGGGACCTACGAGCAGTACTTC.

This clone was seen more than once but under ten times. The J gene is TRBJ1-2, the V gene TRBV4-1; D remains unclear. This CDR3 region has 14 residues. CDR1 MGHRA and CDR2 YSYEKL come from the germline V gene. The V end lost 1 base, the J end lost 3 bases, and 9 bases lay between the germline ends. The CDR3 bases are TGCGCCAGCAGCCAAGGGGAGGAAGACTATGGCTACACCTTC. Residues: CASSQGEEDYGYTF.

This chain joins TRBV2 and TRBJ2-3; 13 bases align to TRBD2. Germline CDR1 is SNHLY and CDR2 is FYNNEI. J gave up 4 bases and V 5 bases, and 6 bases lay outside the gene matches. The CDR3 runs 16 residues. DNA for the CDR3: TGTGCCAGCAGTCCAGGACTAGCGGGAGCCTCAGATACGCAGTATTTT. This translates into CASSPGLAGASDTQYF.

The genes are TRBV4-1 and TRBJ2-7; 11 nucleotides align to TRBD2. There are 18 residues in the CDR3. J lost 0 bases, V lost 2 bases, and 9 bases had no gene match. Per germline, CDR1 MGHRA and CDR2 YSYEKL. The CDR3: CASSQKVAGGPSSYEQYF. In DNA form, the CDR3 reads TGCGCCAGCAGCCAAAAGGTAGCGGGAGGGCCGAGCTCCTACGAGCAGTACTTC.

The chain's CDR3 is CASSLRASGLRELFF. For the CDR3, the DNA is TGTGCCAGCAGCTTACGGGCTAGCGGATTGCGGGAGCTGTTTTTT. The chain is built from TRBV7-3 and TRBJ2-2, with 7 bases aligning to TRBD2. The CDR3 has 15 amino acids. Germline CDR1 reads SGHTA; CDR2 reads FQGTGA. The trim removed 2 bases at V and 9 bases at J, leaving 9 bases unmatched. Variable domain in full (rest from reference TRBV7-3 and TRBJ2-2): GAGVSQTPSNKVTEKGKYVELRCDPISGHTALYWYRQSLGQGPEFLIYFQGTGAADDSGLPNDRFFAVRPEGSVSTLKIQRTERGDSAVYLCASSLRASGLRELFFGEGSRLTVL.

The genes are TRBV27 and TRBJ2-7, with 7 bases fitting TRBD2. Trimming at V came to 2 bases and at J to 0 bases, leaving 7 bases not matched to a gene. From germline, CDR1 is MNHEY and CDR2 SMNVEV (reference sequence). The CDR3 length is 16 residues. The CDR3 DNA is TGTGCCAGCAGTTTAACGACGGGAGGCCCCTCCTACGAGCAGTACTTC. Residues: CASSLTTGGPSYEQYF.

CDR3 amino acids: CASSPGLGEQYF. CDR3 DNA: TGTGCCAGCAGCCCCGGACTAGGGGAGCAGTACTTC. The chain couples TRBV5-4 to TRBJ2-7; 7 bases fit TRBD2. CDR3 size: 12 residues. V shed 4 bases, J shed 7 bases, and the junction held 5 bases outside the gene matches. CDR1 is SGHNT and CDR2 is YYREEE in the germline V gene (reference sequence). Looking up the rest from reference TRBV5-4 and TRBJ2-7 gives the full variable domain: ETGVTQSPTHLIKTRGQQVTLRCSSQSGHNTVSWYQQALGQGPQFIFQYYREEENGRGNFPPRFSGLQFPNYSSELNVNALELDDSALYLCASSPGLGEQYFGPGTRLTVT.